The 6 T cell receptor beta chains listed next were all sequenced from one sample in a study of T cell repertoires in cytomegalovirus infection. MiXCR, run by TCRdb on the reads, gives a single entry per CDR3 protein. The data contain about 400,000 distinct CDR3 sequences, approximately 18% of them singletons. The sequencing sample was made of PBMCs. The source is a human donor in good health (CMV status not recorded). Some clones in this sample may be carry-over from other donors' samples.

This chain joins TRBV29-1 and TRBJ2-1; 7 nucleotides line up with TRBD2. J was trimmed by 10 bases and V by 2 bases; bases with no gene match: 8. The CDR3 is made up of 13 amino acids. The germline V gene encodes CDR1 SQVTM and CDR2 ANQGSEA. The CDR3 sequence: CSVEKSGDLEQFF. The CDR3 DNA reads TGCAGCGTTGAAAAAAGCGGGGACCTAGAGCAGTTCTTC.

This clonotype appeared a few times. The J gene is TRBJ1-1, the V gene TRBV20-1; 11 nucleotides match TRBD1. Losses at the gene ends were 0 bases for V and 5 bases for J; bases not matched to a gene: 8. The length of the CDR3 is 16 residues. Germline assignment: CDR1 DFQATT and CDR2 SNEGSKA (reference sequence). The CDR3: CSARDQGQGAWTEAFF. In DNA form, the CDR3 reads TGCAGTGCTAGAGACCAAGGACAGGGGGCTTGGACTGAAGCTTTCTTT.

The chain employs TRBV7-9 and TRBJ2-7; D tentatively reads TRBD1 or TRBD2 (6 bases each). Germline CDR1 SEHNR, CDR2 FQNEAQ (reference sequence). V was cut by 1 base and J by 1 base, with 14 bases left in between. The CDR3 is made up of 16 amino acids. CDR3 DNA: TGTGCCAGCAGCTTAGGTCGGGGGCTTCGGTCCTACGAGCAGTACTTC. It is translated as CASSLGRGLRSYEQYF.

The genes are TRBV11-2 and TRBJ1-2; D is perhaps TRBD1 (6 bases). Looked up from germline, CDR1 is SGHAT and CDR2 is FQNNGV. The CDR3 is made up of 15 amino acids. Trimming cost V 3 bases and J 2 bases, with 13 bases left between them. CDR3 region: CASSLVVRGNYGYTF. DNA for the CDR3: TGTGCCAGCAGCTTGGTAGTGAGGGGGAACTATGGCTACACCTTC.

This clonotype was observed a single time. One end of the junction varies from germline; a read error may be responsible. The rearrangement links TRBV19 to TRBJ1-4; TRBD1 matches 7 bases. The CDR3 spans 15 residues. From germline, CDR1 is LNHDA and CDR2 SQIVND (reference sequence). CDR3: CASSGTAATNEKRFF. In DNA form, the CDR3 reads TGTGCCAGTAGTGGGACAGCCGCAACTAATGAAAAACGGTTTTTT.

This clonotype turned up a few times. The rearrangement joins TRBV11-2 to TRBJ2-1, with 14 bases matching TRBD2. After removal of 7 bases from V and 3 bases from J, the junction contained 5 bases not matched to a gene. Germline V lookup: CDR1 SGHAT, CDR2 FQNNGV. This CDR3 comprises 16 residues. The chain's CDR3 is CASNGLAGGNYNEQFF. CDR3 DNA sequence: TGTGCCAGCAACGGACTAGCGGGAGGTAACTACAATGAGCAGTTCTTC.